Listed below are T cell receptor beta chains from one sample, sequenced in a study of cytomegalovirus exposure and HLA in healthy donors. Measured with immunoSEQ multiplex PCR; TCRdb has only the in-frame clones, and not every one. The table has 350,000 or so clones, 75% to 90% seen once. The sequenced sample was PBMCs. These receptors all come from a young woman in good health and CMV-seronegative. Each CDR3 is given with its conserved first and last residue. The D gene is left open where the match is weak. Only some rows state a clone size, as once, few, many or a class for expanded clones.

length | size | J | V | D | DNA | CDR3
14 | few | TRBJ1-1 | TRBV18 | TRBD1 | TGTGCCAGCTCACTAGGGGCCCGGGACAGTGAAGCTTTCTTT | CASSLGARDSEAFF
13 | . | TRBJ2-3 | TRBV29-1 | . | TGCAGCGTTGAAGGGCAAGGCACAGATACGCAGTATTTT | CSVEGQGTDTQYF
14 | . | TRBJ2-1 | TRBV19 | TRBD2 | TGTGCCAGTAGTATCGGGCGGGAGGGCAATGAGCAGTTCTTC | CASSIGREGNEQFF
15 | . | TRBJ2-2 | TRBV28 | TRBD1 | TGTGCCAGCAGGATGACAGGGTGGGTCCCCGGGGAGCTGTTTTTT | CASRMTGWVPGELFF
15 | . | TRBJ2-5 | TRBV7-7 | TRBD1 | TGTGCCAGCAGCTTAGGTGGGACAGCGAAAGAGACCCAGTACTTC | CASSLGGTAKETQYF
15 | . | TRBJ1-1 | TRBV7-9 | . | TGTGCCAGCAGCTTATTGGCAGGGGTGAACACTGAAGCTTTCTTT | CASSLLAGVNTEAFF
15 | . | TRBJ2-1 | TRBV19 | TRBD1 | TGTGCCAGTAGTATAATGGACAGGGGAAACAATGAGCAGTTCTTC | CASSIMDRGNNEQFF
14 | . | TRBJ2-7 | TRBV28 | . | TGTGCCAGCAGTCGCAGGGGGGCCTCCTACGAGCAGTACTTC | CASSRRGASYEQYF
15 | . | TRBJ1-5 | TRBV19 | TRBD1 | TGTGCCAGTACCTCTGACAGGGATAGCAATCAGCCCCAGCATTTT | CASTSDRDSNQPQHF
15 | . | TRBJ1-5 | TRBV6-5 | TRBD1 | TGTGCCAGCAGTCTCTCCGGGACAGGGAATCAGCCCCAGCATTTT | CASSLSGTGNQPQHF
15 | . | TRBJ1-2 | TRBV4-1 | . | TGCGCCAGCACCCTAAATACAGGGACGTTCTTCGGCTACACCTTC | CASTLNTGTFFGYTF